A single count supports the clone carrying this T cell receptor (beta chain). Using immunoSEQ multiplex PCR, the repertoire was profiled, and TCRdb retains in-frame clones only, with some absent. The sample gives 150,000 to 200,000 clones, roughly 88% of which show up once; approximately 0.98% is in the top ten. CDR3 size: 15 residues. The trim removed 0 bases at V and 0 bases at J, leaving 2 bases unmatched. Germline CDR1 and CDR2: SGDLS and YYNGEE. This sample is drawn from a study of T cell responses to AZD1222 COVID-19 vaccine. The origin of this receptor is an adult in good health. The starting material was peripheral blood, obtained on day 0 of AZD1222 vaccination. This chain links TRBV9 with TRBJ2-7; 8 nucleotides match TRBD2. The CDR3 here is CASSVGGTSSYEQYF. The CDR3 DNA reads TGTGCCAGCAGCGTAGGTGGGACTAGCTCCTACGAGCAGTACTTC.